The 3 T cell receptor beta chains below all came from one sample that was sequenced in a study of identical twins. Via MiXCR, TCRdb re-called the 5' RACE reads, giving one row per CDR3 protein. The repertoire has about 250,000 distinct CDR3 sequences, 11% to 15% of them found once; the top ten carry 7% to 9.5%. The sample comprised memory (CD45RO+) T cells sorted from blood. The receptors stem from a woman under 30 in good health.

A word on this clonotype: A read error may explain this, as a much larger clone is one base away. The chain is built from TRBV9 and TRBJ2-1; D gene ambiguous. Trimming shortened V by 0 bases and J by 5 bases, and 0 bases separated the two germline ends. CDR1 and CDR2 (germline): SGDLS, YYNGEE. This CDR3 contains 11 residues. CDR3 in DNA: TGTGCCAGCAGCGTAGACAATGAGCAGTTCTTC. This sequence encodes CASSVDNEQFF.

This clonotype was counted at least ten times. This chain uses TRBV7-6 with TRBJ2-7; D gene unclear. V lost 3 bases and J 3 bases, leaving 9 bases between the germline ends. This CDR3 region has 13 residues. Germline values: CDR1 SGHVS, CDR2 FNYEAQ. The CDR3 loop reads CASSFRASYEQYF. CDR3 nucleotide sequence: TGTGCCAGCAGCTTTAGGGCGAGCTACGAGCAGTACTTC.

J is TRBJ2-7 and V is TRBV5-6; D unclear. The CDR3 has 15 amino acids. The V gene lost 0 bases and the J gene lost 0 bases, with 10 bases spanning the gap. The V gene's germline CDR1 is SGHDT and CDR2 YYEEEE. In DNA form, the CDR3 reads TGTGCCAGCAGCTTGGGAGTCTCGGGCTCCTACGAGCAGTACTTC. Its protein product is CASSLGVSGSYEQYF.